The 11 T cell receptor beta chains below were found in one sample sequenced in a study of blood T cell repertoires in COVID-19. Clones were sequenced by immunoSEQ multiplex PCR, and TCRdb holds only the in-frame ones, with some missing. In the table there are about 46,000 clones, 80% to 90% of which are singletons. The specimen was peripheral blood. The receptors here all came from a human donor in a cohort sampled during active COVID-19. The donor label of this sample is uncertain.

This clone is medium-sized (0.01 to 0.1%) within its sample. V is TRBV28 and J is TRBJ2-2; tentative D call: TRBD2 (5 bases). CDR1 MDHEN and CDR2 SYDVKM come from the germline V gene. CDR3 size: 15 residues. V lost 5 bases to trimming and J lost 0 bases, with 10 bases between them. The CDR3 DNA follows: TGTGCCAGCAGTCCTGTGAGGGCGAACACCGGGGAGCTGTTTTTT. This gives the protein CASSPVRANTGELFF.

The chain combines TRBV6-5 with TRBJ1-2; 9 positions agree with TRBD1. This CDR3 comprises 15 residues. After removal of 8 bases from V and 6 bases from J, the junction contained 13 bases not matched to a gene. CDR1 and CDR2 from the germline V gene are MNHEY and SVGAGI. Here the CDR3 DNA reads TGTGCCAGCGTGGAGACAGGGGGTTCCTGGAATGGCTACACCTTC. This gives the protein CASVETGGSWNGYTF.

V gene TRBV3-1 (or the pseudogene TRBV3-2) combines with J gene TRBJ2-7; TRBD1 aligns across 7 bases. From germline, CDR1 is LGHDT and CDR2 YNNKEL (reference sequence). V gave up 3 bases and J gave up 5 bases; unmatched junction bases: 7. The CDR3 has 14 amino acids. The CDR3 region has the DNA TGTGCCAGCAGCCACGAAAAGGGGGCTCACGAGCAGTACTTC. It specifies CASSHEKGAHEQYF.

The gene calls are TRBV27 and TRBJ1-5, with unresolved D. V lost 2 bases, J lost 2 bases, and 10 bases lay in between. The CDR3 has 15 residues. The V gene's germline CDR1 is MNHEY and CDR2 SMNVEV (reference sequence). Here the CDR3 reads CASSLMGSGNQPQHF. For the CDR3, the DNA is TGTGCCAGCAGTTTAATGGGGAGCGGCAATCAGCCCCAGCATTTT.

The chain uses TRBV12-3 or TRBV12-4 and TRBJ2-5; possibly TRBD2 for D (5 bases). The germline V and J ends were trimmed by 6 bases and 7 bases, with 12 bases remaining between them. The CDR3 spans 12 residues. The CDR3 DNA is TGTGCCAGCAGCCGGGGTCTCGCGACCCAGTACTTC. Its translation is CASSRGLATQYF.

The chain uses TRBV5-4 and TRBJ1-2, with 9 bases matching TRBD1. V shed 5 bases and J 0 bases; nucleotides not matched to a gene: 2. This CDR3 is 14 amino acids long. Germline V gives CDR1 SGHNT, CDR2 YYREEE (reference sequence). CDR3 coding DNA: TGTGCCAGCAGTCGGGACAGGGCTAACTATGGCTACACCTTC. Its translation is CASSRDRANYGYTF.

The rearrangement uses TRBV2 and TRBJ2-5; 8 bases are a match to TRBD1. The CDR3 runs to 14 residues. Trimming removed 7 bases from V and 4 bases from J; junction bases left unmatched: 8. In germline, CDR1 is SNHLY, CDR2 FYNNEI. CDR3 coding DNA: TGTGCCAGCAAAAGTTCAGGACAGGGAGAGACCCAGTACTTC. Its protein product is CASKSSGQGETQYF.

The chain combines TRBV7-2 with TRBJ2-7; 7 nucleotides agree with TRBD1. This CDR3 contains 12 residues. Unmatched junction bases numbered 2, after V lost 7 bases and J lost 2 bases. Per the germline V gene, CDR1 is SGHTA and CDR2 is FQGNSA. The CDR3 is CASIQGAYEQYF. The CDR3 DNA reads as TGTGCCAGCATCCAGGGGGCCTACGAGCAGTACTTC.

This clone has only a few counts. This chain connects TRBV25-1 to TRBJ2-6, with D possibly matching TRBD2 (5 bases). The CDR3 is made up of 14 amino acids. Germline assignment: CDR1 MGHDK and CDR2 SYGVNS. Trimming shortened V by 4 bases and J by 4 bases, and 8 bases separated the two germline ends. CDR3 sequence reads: CASSARAGANVLTF. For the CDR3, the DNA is TGTGCCAGCAGTGCGAGGGCCGGGGCCAACGTCCTGACTTTC.

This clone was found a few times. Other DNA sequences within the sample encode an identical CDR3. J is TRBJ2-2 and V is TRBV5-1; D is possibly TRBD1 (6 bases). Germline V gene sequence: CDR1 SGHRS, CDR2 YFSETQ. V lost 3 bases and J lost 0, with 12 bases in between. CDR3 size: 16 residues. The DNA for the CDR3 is TGCGCCAGCAGCTCTGGACAGCGACCGAACACCGGGGAGCTGTTTTTT. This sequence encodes CASSSGQRPNTGELFF.

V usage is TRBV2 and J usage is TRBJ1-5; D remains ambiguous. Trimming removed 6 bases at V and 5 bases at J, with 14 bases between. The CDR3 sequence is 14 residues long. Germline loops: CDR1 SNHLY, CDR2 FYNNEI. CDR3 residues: CASSLGRGDQPQHF. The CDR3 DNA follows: TGTGCCAGCAGCCTTGGACGGGGTGATCAGCCCCAGCATTTT.